One sample yielded the 23 T cell receptor beta chains listed below, sequenced in a study of OX40 agonist ivuxolimab in advanced cancers. The method was immunoSEQ multiplex PCR; TCRdb's version includes in-frame clones alone and lacks a portion of them. The sample lists fewer than 95,000 clones, 75% to 90% occurring once. Specimen: CD4+ or CD8+ T cells sorted from blood, collected in a trial of the OX40 agonist ivuxolimab. Source of these receptors: an adult with an advanced solid tumor such as melanoma, head and neck, liver or kidney cancer.

The V gene is TRBV11-3, the J gene TRBJ2-7; 8 positions match TRBD1. Germline V gene sequence: CDR1 SGHNT, CDR2 YENEEA. V lost 5 bases and J lost 5; bases outside the gene matches: 14. The CDR3 sequence is 16 residues long. The CDR3 spells CASSPVGQGILDEQYF. For the CDR3, the DNA is TGTGCCAGCAGCCCGGTTGGACAGGGAATTTTGGACGAGCAGTACTTC.

The genes are TRBV12-5 and TRBJ1-5; 7 bases map to TRBD1. Germline CDR1 reads LGHNT; CDR2 reads FRNRAP. Trimming took 6 bases from V and 4 from J; bases not matched to a gene: 12. There are 16 residues in the CDR3. The CDR3 DNA follows: TGTGCTAGTGGGGTGGGATCCGGGACAGAAAATCAGCCCCAGCATTTT. It is translated as CASGVGSGTENQPQHF.

In this sample, this clone turned up once. This chain connects TRBV7-6 to TRBJ2-7; 7 bases align to TRBD1. This CDR3 is 20 amino acids long. Germline V gene lookup returns CDR1 SGHVS and CDR2 FNYEAQ. The V segment lost 3 bases and the J segment 4 bases; nucleotides outside the gene matches: 24. The chain's CDR3 is CASSFFLRSRTGRAQYEQYF. CDR3 DNA: TGTGCCAGCAGCTTCTTTCTCAGGAGCAGGACAGGCCGAGCTCAGTACGAGCAGTACTTC.

This sequence joins TRBV10-1 and TRBJ2-5; 13 positions agree with TRBD2. Losses at the gene ends were 0 bases for V and 2 bases for J; bases not matched to a gene: 3. The CDR3 is 17 residues long. The germline CDR1 and CDR2 sequences are WNHNN and SYGVQD (reference sequence). CDR3 in amino acids: CASSESGLAGRQETQYF. The CDR3 DNA is TGCGCCAGCAGTGAGTCGGGACTAGCGGGACGACAAGAGACCCAGTACTTC.

This chain joins TRBV10-3 and TRBJ2-2, with 7 nucleotides matching TRBD2. The V segment lost 5 bases and the J segment 0 bases; nucleotides outside the gene matches: 6. Germline V gene sequence: CDR1 ENHRY, CDR2 SYGVKD. The CDR3 covers 16 residues. The DNA for the CDR3 is TGTGCCATCAGTACCACTAGCGATTCGAACACCGGGGAGCTGTTTTTT. Translation gives CAISTTSDSNTGELFF.

The rearrangement joins TRBV5-4 to TRBJ2-1; TRBD1 matches at 12 bases. The V and J ends lost 3 bases and 8 bases, in that order; junction bases with no gene match: 6. The V gene's germline CDR1 is SGHNT and CDR2 YYREEE (reference sequence). The CDR3 spans 15 residues. CDR3 bases: TGTGCCAGCAGCTCGGGGACAGGGGGCTTTGATGAGCAGTTCTTC. Translation: CASSSGTGGFDEQFF.

The chain uses TRBV7-8 and TRBJ2-3; D ambiguous. CDR3 length: 14 residues. Trimming took off 4 bases at V and 5 bases at J, with 13 bases between the two ends. The germline V gene encodes CDR1 SGHVS and CDR2 FQNEAQ. CDR3 sequence: CASSSSLLGDTQYF. The CDR3 DNA follows: TGTGCCAGCAGCTCCAGTCTCCTGGGAGATACGCAGTATTTT. Filled out from reference TRBV7-8 and TRBJ2-3, the complete variable domain reads GAGVSQSPRYKVAKRGQDVALRCDPISGHVSLFWYQQALGQGPEFLTYFQNEAQLDKSGLPSDRFFAERPEGSVSTLKIQRTQQEDSAVYLCASSSSLLGDTQYFGPGTRLTVL.

The chain recombines TRBV4-2 with TRBJ2-6, with D unresolved. This CDR3 contains 16 residues. Per the germline V gene, CDR1 is LGHNA and CDR2 is YNFKEQ. V lost 0 bases, J lost 0 bases, and 6 bases lay in between. The CDR3, as DNA: TGTGCCAGCAGCCAAGATCACAACTCTGGGGCCAACGTCCTGACTTTC. This codes for CASSQDHNSGANVLTF.

The rearrangement uses TRBV27 and TRBJ1-5, with D tentatively TRBD1 (5 bases). In germline, CDR1 is MNHEY, CDR2 SMNVEV (reference sequence). The CDR3 extends over 16 amino acids. Trimming stripped 2 bases from V and 1 base from J, with 12 bases between. The CDR3 reads CASSLMGGRSNQPQHF. The CDR3 region has the DNA TGTGCCAGCAGTTTAATGGGGGGAAGGAGCAATCAGCCCCAGCATTTT.

The chain joins TRBV19 to TRBJ2-5; D is unresolved. This CDR3 comprises 11 residues. The germline V gene encodes CDR1 LNHDA and CDR2 SQIVND (reference sequence). The V end lost 9 bases, the J end lost 0 bases, and 5 bases lay between the germline ends. The CDR3 DNA reads TGTGCCAGCAGGAACCAAGAGACCCAGTACTTC. Protein: CASRNQETQYF. Full variable domain (remainder filled in from reference TRBV19 and TRBJ2-5): DGGITQSPKYLFRKEGQNVTLSCEQNLNHDAMYWYRQDPGQGLRLIYYSQIVNDFQKGDIAEGYSVSREKKESFPLTVTSAQKNPTAFYLCASRNQETQYFGPGTRLLVL.

The chain uses TRBV27 and TRBJ2-7; 7 nucleotides align to TRBD1. CDR3 length equals 14 residues. Losses at the gene ends were 6 bases for V and 5 bases for J; bases not matched to a gene: 10. Germline V CDR1 and CDR2: MNHEY, SMNVEV (reference sequence). CDR3 amino acids: CASSLTGLLDEQYF. In DNA form, the CDR3 reads TGTGCCAGCAGCTTGACAGGGCTTCTCGACGAGCAGTACTTC.

Here the CDR3 reads CASSYLGQDYGYTF. The CDR3 DNA reads TGTGCCAGCAGTTACTTGGGACAGGACTATGGCTACACCTTC. The chain recombines TRBV6-6 with TRBJ1-2; 8 bases fit TRBD1. The CDR3 runs to 14 residues. Per germline, CDR1 MNHNY and CDR2 SVGAGI (reference sequence). Losses at the gene ends were 1 base for V and 3 bases for J; bases not matched to a gene: 1.

For the CDR3, the DNA is TGTGCCAGCAGCGTAGAGATTGCGGGAGTAACCTACAATGAGCAGTTCTTC. It yields the protein CASSVEIAGVTYNEQFF. V gene TRBV9 combines with J gene TRBJ2-1; 7 nucleotides match TRBD2. Germline-derived CDR1 and CDR2 are SGDLS and YYNGEE. The trim removed 0 bases at V and 2 bases at J, leaving 8 bases unmatched. The CDR3 runs 17 residues.

The CDR3 nucleotides read TGTGCCAGCAGTTTGAACCGGGACGCGAGATGGAATGAGCAGTTCTTC. As protein: CASSLNRDARWNEQFF. The chain carries TRBV27 and TRBJ2-1, with D perhaps matching TRBD1 or TRBD2 (5 bases each). Deletions cut 3 bases from V and 7 bases from J, with 19 bases between. Germline V gene sequence: CDR1 MNHEY, CDR2 SMNVEV (reference sequence). This CDR3 comprises 16 residues.

V is TRBV7-3 and J is TRBJ2-1, with TRBD2 identical over 9 bases. The CDR3 runs 16 residues. Trimming at V came to 4 bases and at J to 10 bases, leaving 14 bases not matched to a gene. Germline CDR1 and CDR2: SGHTA and FQGTGA. This chain's CDR3 is CASSSGLASGMREQFF. CDR3 bases: TGTGCCAGCAGCTCCGGCTTGGCTAGCGGGATGCGGGAGCAGTTCTTC.

The chain joins TRBV6-1 to TRBJ2-3, with no clear D. This CDR3 is 13 amino acids long. The ends were cut back, 5 bases at V and 1 base at J, with 7 bases in the middle. Germline V CDR1 and CDR2: MNHNS, SASEGT. CDR3 amino acids: CASSRTRTDTQYF. Written as DNA, the CDR3 is TGTGCCAGCAGTAGGACCCGCACAGATACGCAGTATTTT.

The V and J genes are TRBV10-3 and TRBJ2-3, with D possibly matching TRBD1 (6 bases). V was clipped by 5 bases and J by 6 bases, with 9 bases between them. Germline V gene lookup returns CDR1 ENHRY and CDR2 SYGVKD. The CDR3 contains 12 residues. The CDR3 sequence is CAISQGQDTQYF. The CDR3 DNA reads as TGTGCCATCAGTCAGGGGCAGGATACGCAGTATTTT.

The chain has TRBV5-6 and TRBJ2-7, with 7 positions matching TRBD2. The CDR3 is 14 amino acids. The V gene end was trimmed by 4 bases and the J gene end by 0 bases; junction bases not matched to a gene: 4. Germline-derived CDR1 and CDR2 are SGHDT and YYEEEE. The CDR3, as DNA: TGTGCCAGCAGCCGGCGCGGGGGCTCCTACGAGCAGTACTTC. Amino acids: CASSRRGGSYEQYF. The full variable domain, with the rest looked up from reference TRBV5-6 and TRBJ2-7, is DAGVTQSPTHLIKTRGQQVTLRCSPKSGHDTVSWYQQALGQGPQFIFQYYEEEERQRGNFPDRFSGHQFPNYSSELNVNALLLGDSALYLCASSRRGGSYEQYFGPGTRLTVT.

The chain employs TRBV2 and TRBJ2-7; 8 positions agree with TRBD1. CDR3 size: 14 residues. Germline values: CDR1 SNHLY, CDR2 FYNNEI. J lost 6 bases, V lost 2 bases, and 6 bases had no gene match. The CDR3 DNA sequence: TGTGCCAGCAGTGAAACCATGGACAGGGCCGAGCAGTACTTC. This sequence encodes CASSETMDRAEQYF.

The gene calls are TRBV9 and TRBJ2-5, with a possible D match to TRBD1 (6 bases). The V and J ends lost 3 bases and 4 bases respectively, with 13 bases between them. Germline V CDR1 and CDR2: SGDLS, YYNGEE. The CDR3 contains 14 residues. The DNA for the CDR3 is TGTGCCAGCAGCGATACCAGGGGTTCAGAGACCCAGTACTTC. Protein: CASSDTRGSETQYF.

The rearrangement joins TRBV6-1 to TRBJ1-5; 7 positions agree with TRBD1. Losses at the gene ends were 4 bases for V and 4 bases for J; bases not matched to a gene: 7. Looked up from germline, CDR1 is MNHNS and CDR2 is SASEGT. CDR3 length: 15 amino acids. Here the CDR3 reads CASSVPTGTNQPQHF. As DNA, the CDR3 is TGTGCCAGCAGTGTACCGACAGGGACTAATCAGCCCCAGCATTTT.

The chain is built from TRBV7-2 and TRBJ2-7; 9 bases agree with TRBD2. The length of the CDR3 is 14 residues. Germline lookup yields CDR1 SGHTA and CDR2 FQGNSA. Germline trimming cut 5 bases from V and 1 base from J; bases unmatched to any gene: 3. The CDR3 region is CASSISGGSYEQYF. The DNA of the CDR3 is TGTGCCAGCAGCATTAGCGGGGGATCCTACGAGCAGTACTTC.

The chain recombines TRBV11-2 with TRBJ2-7; 7 bases fit TRBD2. Trimming removed 1 base from V and 2 bases from J; junction bases left unmatched: 2. In germline, CDR1 is SGHAT, CDR2 FQNNGV. This CDR3 contains 14 residues. The CDR3 DNA reads as TGTGCCAGCAGCTTAGGGGGGAGGGCCTACGAGCAGTACTTC. Translation: CASSLGGRAYEQYF.